One and the same sample provided the 3 T cell receptor beta chains below, sequenced in a study of shared T cell receptors in the human thymus. Measured with immunoSEQ multiplex PCR; TCRdb has only the in-frame clones, and not every one. Among roughly 660,000 clones, 88% were seen once, and the ten largest hold 0.01%. The same sample was also used in a study of human thymus T cells.

The sample was thymocytes. The receptors stem from a boy less than two years old with a congenital heart defect.

The rearrangement links TRBV7-9 to TRBJ2-1, with TRBD2 matching over 7 bases. The junction had 7 bases not matched to a gene; V was cut back by 0 bases and J by 5 bases. The CDR3 has 16 amino acids. Germline V gene sequence: CDR1 SEHNR, CDR2 FQNEAQ (reference sequence). Written as DNA, the CDR3 is TGTGCCAGCAGCTTAGCATTTGCTAGCGGAAACAATGAGCAGTTCTTC. Residues: CASSLAFASGNNEQFF.

The rearrangement links TRBV5-4 to TRBJ2-7, with a tentative D call TRBD1 (6 bases). Germline V gene data show CDR1 as SGHNT and CDR2 as YYREEE (reference sequence). CDR3 length: 15 amino acids. V lost 2 bases and J lost 0, with 12 bases in between. This chain's CDR3 is CASSFWGLSSYEQYF. For the CDR3, the DNA is TGTGCCAGCAGCTTTTGGGGGCTGAGCTCCTACGAGCAGTACTTC.

The genes are TRBV6-1 and TRBJ2-2; the match to TRBD1 covers 9 bases. The germline V gene encodes CDR1 MNHNS and CDR2 SASEGT. The length of the CDR3 is 16 residues. The junction had 1 base not matched to a gene; V was cut back by 0 bases and J by 2 bases. The DNA for the CDR3 is TGTGCCAGCAGTGAAGCACAGGGGGCCAACACCGGGGAGCTGTTTTTT. It translates to CASSEAQGANTGELFF.